These 14 T cell receptor beta chains were sequenced from one sample in a study of T cell responses to AZD1222 COVID-19 vaccine. Data came from immunoSEQ multiplex PCR; TCRdb stores just in-frame clones and leaves some out. The table includes 100,000 to 150,000 clones, roughly 92% detected once. Material: peripheral blood, obtained 28 days after the second AZD1222 dose. Source of these receptors: an adult who received the AZD1222 COVID-19 vaccine.

The V call is TRBV5-1, the J call TRBJ2-7, with 11 nucleotides matching TRBD1. J lost 3 bases, V lost 2 bases, and 4 bases had no gene match. This CDR3 is built from 15 residues. Germline CDR1 reads SGHRS; CDR2 reads YFSETQ. In DNA, the CDR3 is TGCGCCAGCAGCTTAGCCGGGACAGGGGGCTACGAGCAGTACTTC. As protein: CASSLAGTGGYEQYF.

V gene TRBV28 combines with J gene TRBJ1-1; D is uncertain. The germline V and J ends were trimmed by 5 bases and 5 bases, with 6 bases remaining between them. The germline gives CDR1 MDHEN, CDR2 SYDVKM. The CDR3 runs 11 residues. CDR3 nucleotides: TGTGCCAGCAGTCAGCGAACTGAAGCTTTCTTT. Residues: CASSQRTEAFF.

The genes are TRBV3-1 (or the pseudogene TRBV3-2) and TRBJ1-5; D is undetermined. The CDR3 is 12 residues long. Germline lookup yields CDR1 LGHDT and CDR2 YNNKEL (reference sequence). V shed 2 bases and J shed 3 bases, with 2 bases lying between them. Written as DNA, the CDR3 is TGTGCCAGCAGCCAATACAATCAGCCCCAGCATTTT. Translating gives CASSQYNQPQHF.

The V gene is TRBV30, the J gene TRBJ1-3, with a weak D call TRBD1 (5 bases). CDR3 size: 14 residues. V was cut by 3 bases and J by 2 bases, with 11 bases left in between. Germline V gene data show CDR1 as GTSNPN and CDR2 as SVGIG (reference sequence). CDR3: CAWSSGTAGNTIYF. The CDR3 DNA follows: TGTGCCTGGAGCTCCGGGACCGCTGGAAACACCATATATTTT.

This chain links TRBV11-2 with TRBJ1-2; a possible D gene is TRBD1 (5 bases). Germline V lookup: CDR1 SGHAT, CDR2 FQNNGV. V lost 1 base to trimming and J lost 4 bases, with 13 bases between them. The CDR3 covers 15 residues. The CDR3 DNA reads as TGTGCCAGCAGCTTAGGGGCAGGGACTTCCTATGGCTACACCTTC. It yields the protein CASSLGAGTSYGYTF. The entire variable domain, with the rest obtained from reference TRBV11-2 and TRBJ1-2, is as follows: EAGVAQSPRYKIIEKRQSVAFWCNPISGHATLYWYQQILGQGPKLLIQFQNNGVVDDSQLPKDRFSAERLKGVDSTLKIQPAKLEDSAVYLCASSLGAGTSYGYTFGSGTRLTVV.

V usage is TRBV7-8 and J usage is TRBJ1-6; TRBD1 is a possible D gene (6 bases). The CDR3 has 15 amino acids. Looked up from germline, CDR1 is SGHVS and CDR2 is FQNEAQ. V was pared by 5 bases and J by 6 bases, with 14 bases between. This CDR3 is CASSPRGGANSPLHF. DNA for the CDR3: TGTGCCAGCAGCCCGCGGGGGGGGGCTAATTCACCCCTCCACTTT.

The table lists this clone with a count of one. This chain uses TRBV27 with TRBJ2-7, with 9 bases lining up with TRBD1. Trimming removed 4 bases from V and 6 bases from J; junction bases left unmatched: 4. Germline V gene sequence: CDR1 MNHEY, CDR2 SMNVEV (reference sequence). The CDR3 is made up of 13 amino acids. The CDR3 sequence is CASSSLTGGEQYF. The CDR3 DNA reads as TGTGCCAGCAGTTCCCTGACAGGGGGCGAGCAGTACTTC.

This rearrangement joins TRBV28 to TRBJ1-2, with 11 bases matching TRBD1. CDR3 size: 15 residues. Germline trimming cut 6 bases from V and 4 bases from J; bases unmatched to any gene: 7. Germline CDR1 is MDHEN and CDR2 is SYDVKM. This chain's CDR3 is CASSRPGTGGYGYTF. CDR3 DNA sequence: TGTGCCAGCAGCCGTCCCGGGACAGGGGGCTATGGCTACACCTTC.

The chain employs TRBV11-1 and TRBJ1-2; D call uncertain. Trimming pared 5 bases from V and 2 bases from J, leaving 9 bases between. The CDR3 length is 13 residues. In germline, CDR1 is SGHAT, CDR2 FQDESV (reference sequence). The CDR3 spells CASSTSRNYGYTF. DNA of the CDR3: TGTGCCAGCAGCACAAGTCGAAACTATGGCTACACCTTC.

The chain combines TRBV7-2 with TRBJ1-4; 10 nucleotides match TRBD1. Trimming removed 4 bases from V and 3 bases from J; junction bases left unmatched: 5. The germline V gene has CDR1 SGHTA and CDR2 FQGNSA. This CDR3 comprises 16 residues. CDR3 protein: CASSSTGGASNEKLFF. The CDR3 region has the DNA TGTGCCAGCAGCTCGACAGGGGGCGCATCTAATGAAAAACTGTTTTTT. Full variable domain (remainder filled in from reference TRBV7-2 and TRBJ1-4): GAGVSQSPSNKVTEKGKDVELRCDPISGHTALYWYRQSLGQGLEFLIYFQGNSAPDKSGLPSDRFSAERTGGSVSTLTIQRTQQEDSAVYLCASSSTGGASNEKLFFGSGTQLSVL.

The chain recombines TRBV27 with TRBJ2-2; weak D call: TRBD1 (6 bases). This CDR3 is 15 amino acids long. Between the trimmed V and J ends, which lost 8 bases and 2 bases, there was a span of 15 bases. Germline V CDR1 and CDR2: MNHEY, SMNVEV (reference sequence). The CDR3 DNA reads as TGTGCCAGCGCATTCATGGGGGCCAACACCGGGGAGCTGTTTTTT. Encoded protein: CASAFMGANTGELFF.

The chain combines TRBV7-9 with TRBJ2-7; TRBD1 might be the D (6 bases). The germline V gene encodes CDR1 SEHNR and CDR2 FQNEAQ (reference sequence). V was trimmed by 4 bases and J by 3 bases, leaving 19 bases between them. The CDR3 loop spans 16 amino acids. This chain's CDR3 is CASSSTTPDRGYEQYF. CDR3 DNA: TGTGCCAGCAGCTCTACCACACCGGACAGAGGCTACGAGCAGTACTTC.

The V and J genes are TRBV9 and TRBJ2-5; 11 bases line up with TRBD2. Trimming at V came to 4 bases and at J to 5 bases, leaving 7 bases not matched to a gene. CDR3 length: 15 residues. Germline values: CDR1 SGDLS, CDR2 YYNGEE. CDR3 nucleotides: TGTGCCAGCAGCAGAACTAGCGGGAGAGGTGAGACCCAGTACTTC. This codes for CASSRTSGRGETQYF. Together with reference TRBV9 and TRBJ2-5, the CDR3 gives the full variable domain: DSGVTQTPKHLITATGQRVTLRCSPRSGDLSVYWYQQSLDQGLQFLIQYYNGEERAKGNILERFSAQQFPDLHSELNLSSLELGDSALYFCASSRTSGRGETQYFGPGTRLLVL.

CDR3 coding DNA: TGCGCCAGCAGCTTGGGCAGCGGGGGGGCCTACAATGAGCAGTTCTTC. Its protein is CASSLGSGGAYNEQFF. The chain employs TRBV5-1 and TRBJ2-1; TRBD2 agrees at 10 bases. V lost 0 bases, J lost 2 bases, and 2 bases stayed unmatched. The V gene's germline CDR1 is SGHRS and CDR2 YFSETQ. The CDR3 spans 16 residues.